These 2 T cell receptor beta chains were all obtained from the same sample, sequenced in a study of OX40 agonist ivuxolimab in advanced cancers. The protocol was immunoSEQ multiplex PCR, while the TCRdb copy is restricted to in-frame clones and leaves out a portion. The data hold tens of thousands of clones, with roughly 80% observed a single time. The sample was CD4+ or CD8+ T cells sorted from blood, taken in a trial of the OX40 agonist ivuxolimab. The receptors come from an adult with an advanced solid tumor such as melanoma, head and neck, liver or kidney cancer.

This chain links TRBV6-1 with TRBJ2-1; the match to TRBD2 covers 9 bases. The CDR3 is 15 residues long. Germline CDR1 reads MNHNS; CDR2 reads SASEGT. With V trimmed by 3 bases and J by 7 bases, 7 bases remained unmatched. DNA of the CDR3: TGTGCCAGCAGTGAGGGCGGGAGGGCCGGGAATGAGCAGTTCTTC. Its protein product is CASSEGGRAGNEQFF.

The rearrangement links TRBV9 to TRBJ2-3, with TRBD1 identical over 7 bases. The CDR3 sequence is 15 residues long. Germline V gene data show CDR1 as SGDLS and CDR2 as YYNGEE. Trimming cost V 3 bases and J 1 base; bases outside gene matches: 5. DNA of the CDR3: TGTGCCAGCAGCGACCGACAGGGAGGCACAGATACGCAGTATTTT. It translates to CASSDRQGGTDTQYF.